This T cell receptor (beta chain) was identified in a study of blood T cells in healthy people across ages. Study-level findings and limits: Per million T cells, the diversity of TCR beta decreased roughly linearly as age advanced. From one million sequenced T cells, diversity estimates were lower bounds. Strong correlation existed between TCR beta diversity and naive T cell percentage.

Comments on this clonotype: Its target is not known.

The authors ran a second PCR of about 6 to 11 cycles using a sample-barcoded 5' primer and a J-beta primer mix. A 12-random-nucleotide template-switch adaptor tagged each cDNA molecule. Via MiXCR, TCRdb re-called the 5' RACE reads, giving one row per CDR3 protein. The sample has roughly 1.6 million distinct CDR3 sequences, around 36% seen once. The sample taken for sequencing was blood. The clonotype was recovered from a woman aged 25 to 39 in good health.

Written as DNA, the CDR3 is TGCAGTGCCAGGACAGCGATTAATTCACCCCTCCACTTT. It translates to CSARTAINSPLHF. The gene calls are TRBV20-1 and TRBJ1-6; D possibly corresponds to TRBD1 (6 bases). Trimming took off 6 bases at V and 6 bases at J, with 12 bases between the two ends. The CDR3 spans 13 residues. Germline V CDR1 and CDR2: DFQATT, SNEGSKA (reference sequence).